There are many counts of the clone carrying this T cell receptor (beta chain). Its cognate antigen is unknown. A read error may explain this, as a much larger clone is one base away. The sample originates from a study of blood T cells in healthy people across ages. Notes on the study in general: The study found more naive CD4+ cells and higher diversity in long-lived than aged donors.

Germline CDR1 SNHLY, CDR2 FYNNEI. The CDR3 is 14 amino acids. It was with a sample-barcoded 5' primer and a J-beta primer mix that a second PCR of about 6 to 12 cycles was run. A template-switch adaptor containing 12 random nucleotides labeled each cDNA molecule. TCRdb re-called the 5' RACE reads through MiXCR, storing one row per CDR3 protein. The table lists about 930,000 distinct CDR3 sequences, around 29% of them singletons. Each of the donors had roughly 9.7 milliliters of peripheral blood drawn into EDTA-treated Vacutainer tubes. A further study also used this sample, focusing on T cells of mothers and their children.

Source material: blood. This TCR came from a woman in her thirties or forties in good health. This chain links TRBV2 with TRBJ2-7; 7 bases line up with TRBD1. The CDR3 DNA reads as TGTGCCAGCAGGGAAGGACAGGCGATCTACGAGCAGTACTTC. It is translated as CASREGQAIYEQYF.